Listed here are 22 T cell receptor beta chains from one sample, sequenced in a study of T cell changes during pregnancy in multiple sclerosis. Assay: immunoSEQ multiplex PCR; the TCRdb copy retains only in-frame clones and omits some. The data hold about 40,000 clones, with about 91% observed a single time. Sequencing used CD8+ T cells from peripheral blood mononuclear cells, obtained before pregnancy. The receptors derive from a female donor with multiple sclerosis, enrolled in a pregnancy study.

V usage is TRBV6-1 and J usage is TRBJ2-7; D may be TRBD1 (7 bases). The CDR3 totals 14 residues. Germline assignment: CDR1 MNHNS and CDR2 SASEGT. V shed 7 bases and J shed 1 base, with 14 bases lying between them. The CDR3 DNA reads as TGTGCCAGCACTTCCAGGGGGGCTTCCTACGAGCAGTACTTC. It encodes CASTSRGASYEQYF.

The CDR3 loop is CASSLDRAGGPDEQYF. CDR3 nucleotide sequence: TGTGCCAGCAGCTTAGATCGTGCGGGAGGGCCCGACGAGCAGTACTTC. J is TRBJ2-7 and V is TRBV7-6; 9 bases are shared with TRBD2. The CDR3 has 16 residues. The germline CDR1 and CDR2 sequences are SGHVS and FNYEAQ. V shed 1 base, J shed 5 bases, and the junction held 9 bases outside the gene matches.

This chain links TRBV4-3 with TRBJ2-1, with 9 bases that match TRBD2. The CDR3 extends over 17 amino acids. CDR1 is LGHNA and CDR2 is YSLEER in the germline V gene. Trimming at V came to 4 bases and at J to 1 base, leaving 8 bases not matched to a gene. The CDR3 DNA reads as TGCGCCAGCAGCCCGGCGGGAGGGAGGTTGTCCTACAATGAGCAGTTCTTC. This encodes CASSPAGGRLSYNEQFF.

J is TRBJ1-5 and V is TRBV6-6, with D hard to call. The germline gives CDR1 MNHNY, CDR2 SVGAGI (reference sequence). CDR3 size: 15 residues. The V end lost 0 bases, the J end lost 9 bases, and 15 bases lay between the germline ends. As DNA, the CDR3 is TGTGCCAGCAGTTACTCGATCCCGGGTCGGGGGCCCCAGCATTTT. Protein: CASSYSIPGRGPQHF.

The CDR3 bases are TGTGCCAGCAGTTCCCGGGACAGGGGCTACGAGCAGTACTTC. Translated, it gives CASSSRDRGYEQYF. The chain uses TRBV27 and TRBJ2-7; 10 bases map to TRBD1. Germline CDR1 is MNHEY and CDR2 is SMNVEV (reference sequence). The CDR3 extends over 14 amino acids. With 4 bases clipped from V and 3 bases from J, the junction kept 3 bases outside the gene matches.

CDR3 sequence reads: CASSSTSSITDTQYF. CDR3 nucleotides: TGTGCCAGCAGCTCGACTAGCTCTATCACAGATACGCAGTATTTT. V and J are TRBV7-2 and TRBJ2-3; TRBD2 matches at 7 bases. The CDR3 has 15 residues. Per the germline V gene, CDR1 is SGHTA and CDR2 is FQGNSA. The trim removed 4 bases at V and 2 bases at J, leaving 6 bases unmatched.

The CDR3 DNA sequence: TGTGCCAGCAGTCTACGGGCCGGGGGTAGAGAGACCCAGTACTTC. This encodes CASSLRAGGRETQYF. The chain recombines TRBV27 with TRBJ2-5; a weak D match, TRBD2 (6 bases). The CDR3 consists of 15 residues. Trimming took 5 bases from V and 4 from J, leaving 17 bases between them. Germline assignment: CDR1 MNHEY and CDR2 SMNVEV (reference sequence).

The chain uses TRBV7-8 and TRBJ2-7; 9 bases are a match to TRBD2. Germline CDR1 reads SGHVS; CDR2 reads FQNEAQ. The length of the CDR3 is 16 residues. V lost 5 bases and J lost 4; bases outside the gene matches: 12. The CDR3: CASSLRNGTSRYEQYF. CDR3 DNA sequence: TGTGCCAGCAGCCTTAGAAATGGGACTAGCCGATACGAGCAGTACTTC.

V and J are TRBV16 and TRBJ2-7, with D perhaps TRBD1 (5 bases). The CDR3 is made up of 14 amino acids. The germline gives CDR1 KGHSY, CDR2 FQNENV. V lost 4 bases, J lost 3 bases, and 13 bases lay in between. This CDR3 is CASSRDSNYYEQYF. CDR3 DNA: TGTGCCAGCAGCCGCGACAGTAATTACTACGAGCAGTACTTC.

This clone was found once. The V call is TRBV7-9, the J call TRBJ2-3, with 8 bases lining up with TRBD1. CDR1 and CDR2 from the germline V gene are SEHNR and FQNEAQ (reference sequence). V shed 3 bases, J shed 0 bases, and the junction held 2 bases outside the gene matches. The CDR3 extends over 15 amino acids. The CDR3 nucleotides are TGTGCCAGCAGCTTTAGGGACAGGAGCACAGATACGCAGTATTTT. It specifies CASSFRDRSTDTQYF.

The chain carries TRBV28 and TRBJ1-1; D unresolved. V gave up 6 bases and J gave up 5 bases, with 10 bases separating them. The CDR3 has 12 amino acids. Per the germline V gene, CDR1 is MDHEN and CDR2 is SYDVKM. As DNA, the CDR3 is TGTGCCAGCAGCCCCGGAGGGACTGAAGCTTTCTTT. Protein product: CASSPGGTEAFF.

The rearrangement uses TRBV15 and TRBJ2-5; D unresolved. V lost 2 bases, J lost 2 bases, and 15 bases lay in between. CDR1 is LNHNV and CDR2 is YYDKDF in the germline V gene (reference sequence). The CDR3 loop spans 16 amino acids. For the CDR3, the DNA is TGTGCCACCAGCAGATTTACAGATACCGTACAAGAGACCCAGTACTTC. Protein: CATSRFTDTVQETQYF.

The chain carries TRBV28 and TRBJ1-1, with D uncertain. The germline V gene encodes CDR1 MDHEN and CDR2 SYDVKM. V dropped 4 bases and J dropped 1 base, with 13 bases sitting between them. This CDR3 has 15 amino acids. In DNA, the CDR3 is TGTGCCAGCAGTTCTTCCTTACTTACGAACACTGAAGCTTTCTTT. Translated: CASSSSLLTNTEAFF.

The chain has TRBV4-2 and TRBJ2-7, with D perhaps matching TRBD1 (5 bases). The CDR3 spans 13 residues. Germline CDR1 is LGHNA and CDR2 is YNFKEQ. V was cut by 4 bases and J by 3 bases, with 10 bases left in between. The CDR3 DNA sequence: TGTGCCAGCAGCCGTCCAGACAGCTACGAGCAGTACTTC. It encodes CASSRPDSYEQYF.

This clone was picked up one time. This chain connects TRBV11-2 to TRBJ1-4; D perhaps matches TRBD1 (5 bases). The CDR3 consists of 15 residues. Germline V gives CDR1 SGHAT, CDR2 FQNNGV. Trimming shortened V by 0 bases and J by 8 bases, and 13 bases separated the two germline ends. CDR3 loop: CASSLDSTGDEKLFF. The DNA for the CDR3 is TGTGCCAGCAGCTTAGACTCAACAGGCGACGAAAAACTGTTTTTT.

J is TRBJ2-2 and V is TRBV7-9; TRBD2 matches at 12 bases. V gave up 5 bases and J gave up 5 bases; unmatched junction bases: 9. Germline V gives CDR1 SEHNR, CDR2 FQNEAQ (reference sequence). This CDR3 is 17 amino acids long. CDR3 in amino acids: CASSPPSGRARTGELFF. The CDR3 region has the DNA TGTGCCAGCAGCCCCCCTAGCGGGAGGGCCAGGACCGGGGAGCTGTTTTTT.

V usage is TRBV6-5 and J usage is TRBJ1-2; 7 nucleotides line up with TRBD1. The CDR3 contains 15 residues. Unmatched junction bases numbered 5, after V lost 2 bases and J lost 2 bases. CDR1 and CDR2 from the germline V gene are MNHEY and SVGAGI. The CDR3, as DNA: TGTGCCAGCAGTTACGCGGGGACAGCGAACTATGGCTACACCTTC. The encoded protein is CASSYAGTANYGYTF.

The chain joins TRBV2 to TRBJ2-1, with D maybe TRBD2 (5 bases). V was clipped by 3 bases and J by 9 bases, with 24 bases between them. There are 17 residues in the CDR3. Germline CDR1 reads SNHLY; CDR2 reads FYNNEI. The CDR3: CASSDERRSPTETEQFF. The CDR3 coding sequence is TGTGCCAGCAGTGACGAGCGGAGGAGTCCCACAGAGACTGAGCAGTTCTTC.

The chain couples TRBV4-1 to TRBJ2-1; D is perhaps TRBD2 (6 bases). The germline V and J ends were trimmed by 1 base and 3 bases, with 10 bases remaining between them. Germline CDR1 is MGHRA and CDR2 is YSYEKL. The CDR3 has 15 residues. The CDR3 DNA is TGCGCCAGCAGCCAAGGACGGGAGCGCTACAATGAGCAGTTCTTC. Encoded protein: CASSQGRERYNEQFF.

A single count supports this clone. The J gene is TRBJ2-7, the V gene TRBV6-5; tentatively, D is TRBD2 (6 bases). The CDR3 is 16 amino acids. Trimming took 0 bases from V and 0 from J, leaving 12 bases between them. Germline V gene data show CDR1 as MNHEY and CDR2 as SVGAGI. CDR3 sequence: CASSYSNGDFSYEQYF. The CDR3, as DNA: TGTGCCAGCAGTTACTCGAATGGGGACTTCTCCTACGAGCAGTACTTC.

The V call is TRBV7-2, the J call TRBJ2-5, with 9 bases identical to TRBD2. Germline V gene data show CDR1 as SGHTA and CDR2 as FQGNSA. V lost 1 base and J lost 5; bases outside the gene matches: 11. This CDR3 contains 17 residues. The chain's CDR3 is CASSLDELAGLSETQYF. DNA of the CDR3: TGTGCCAGCAGCTTAGATGAGCTAGCGGGATTGTCGGAGACCCAGTACTTC.

The chain links TRBV28 to TRBJ2-7, with 7 bases that match TRBD1. The V and J ends lost 3 bases and 5 bases, in that order; junction bases with no gene match: 4. The CDR3 extends over 13 amino acids. Germline lookup yields CDR1 MDHEN and CDR2 SYDVKM. The CDR3 DNA reads TGTGCCAGCAGTTTGGGGCAGGGGGACGAGCAGTACTTC. Translated, it gives CASSLGQGDEQYF.